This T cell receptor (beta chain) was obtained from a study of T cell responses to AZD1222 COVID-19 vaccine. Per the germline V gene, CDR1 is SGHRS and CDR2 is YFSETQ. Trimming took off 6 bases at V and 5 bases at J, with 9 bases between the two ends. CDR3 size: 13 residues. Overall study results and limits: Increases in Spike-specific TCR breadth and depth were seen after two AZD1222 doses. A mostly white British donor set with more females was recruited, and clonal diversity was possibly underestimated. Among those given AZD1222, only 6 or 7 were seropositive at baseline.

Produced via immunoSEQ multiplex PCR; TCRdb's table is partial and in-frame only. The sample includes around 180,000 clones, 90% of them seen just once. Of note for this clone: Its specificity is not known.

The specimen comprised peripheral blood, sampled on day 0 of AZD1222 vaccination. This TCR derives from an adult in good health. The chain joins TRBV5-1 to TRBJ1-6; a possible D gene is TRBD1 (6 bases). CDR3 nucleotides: TGCGCCAGCACCCGGACAGATAATTCACCCCTCCACTTT. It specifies CASTRTDNSPLHF. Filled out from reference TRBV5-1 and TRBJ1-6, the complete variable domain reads KAGVTQTPRYLIKTRGQQVTLSCSPISGHRSVSWYQQTPGQGLQFLFEYFSETQRNKGNFPGRFSGRQFSNSRSEMNVSTLELGDSALYLCASTRTDNSPLHFGNGTRLTVT.